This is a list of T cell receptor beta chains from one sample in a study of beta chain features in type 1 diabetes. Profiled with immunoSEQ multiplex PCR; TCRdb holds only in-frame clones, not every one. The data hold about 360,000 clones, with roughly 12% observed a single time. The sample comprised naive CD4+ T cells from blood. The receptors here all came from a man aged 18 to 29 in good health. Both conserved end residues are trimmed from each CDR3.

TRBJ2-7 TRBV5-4 ASSPPQTSEQY
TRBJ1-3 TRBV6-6 ASSYSRRTTIY
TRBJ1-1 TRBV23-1 ASSPCGQAEAF
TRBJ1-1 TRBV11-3 ASSSGSGAEAF
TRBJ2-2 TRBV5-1 ASSISGSNTGELF
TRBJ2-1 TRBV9 ASSVVEGAYNEQF
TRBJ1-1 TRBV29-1 SVLITGTGEAF
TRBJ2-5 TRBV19 ASSIRRGGRETQY
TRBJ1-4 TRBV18 ASSLGQDNEKLF
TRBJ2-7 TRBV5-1 ASSSGTQGFEQY
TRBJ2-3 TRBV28 ASSLPLARWY
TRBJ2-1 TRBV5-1 ASSTSGDSYNEQF
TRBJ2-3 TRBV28 ASSLIFGTDTDTQY
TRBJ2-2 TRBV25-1 ASQTFGTGNTGELF
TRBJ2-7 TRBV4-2 ASSRRDRGSEQY
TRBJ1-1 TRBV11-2 ASSLGRQMNTEAF
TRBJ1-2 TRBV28 ASSSSGQGAYGYT
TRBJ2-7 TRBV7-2 ASSIAGTGTYEQY
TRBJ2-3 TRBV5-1 ASSGRTSGLTDTQY
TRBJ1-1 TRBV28 ASNLGQGNTEAF